A selection of T cell receptor beta chains follows, all from one sample in a study of blood T cell repertoires in COVID-19. Clones were read by immunoSEQ multiplex PCR, and TCRdb kept only the in-frame ones, dropping some. There are just over 650,000 clones in the sample; 80% to 90% occur only once, and under 0.3% lies in the top ten. Input material: peripheral blood. The origin of the receptors is a young woman with acute or convalescent COVID-19. Each CDR3 is given with its conserved first and last residue. A D gene is named only where the DNA matches it firmly. Some rows have no size entry. The others give once, few or many, or a class for an expanded clone.

V gene: TRBV3-1/TRBV3-2; D gene: -; J gene: TRBJ2-7; clone size: -; CDR3 length: 11; CDR3 DNA: TGTGCCAGCAGCTCCGGGAACGAGCAGTACTTC; CDR3 protein: CASSSGNEQYF
V gene: TRBV5-1; D gene: TRBD1; J gene: TRBJ1-1; clone size: once; CDR3 length: 15; CDR3 DNA: TGCGCCAGCAGCTTTGAGGACAGGGGGCTCACTGAAGCTTTCTTT; CDR3 protein: CASSFEDRGLTEAFF
V gene: TRBV5-6; D gene: -; J gene: TRBJ2-2; clone size: -; CDR3 length: 14; CDR3 DNA: TGTGCCAGCAGCCCATTAGGCAGGGGCGAGGAGCTGTTTTTT; CDR3 protein: CASSPLGRGEELFF
V gene: TRBV4-1; D gene: TRBD1; J gene: TRBJ1-2; clone size: -; CDR3 length: 16; CDR3 DNA: TGCGCCAGCAGCCAACCGAACAGGGGGCAGGTCTATGGCTACACCTTC; CDR3 protein: CASSQPNRGQVYGYTF
V gene: TRBV11-2; D gene: TRBD1; J gene: TRBJ1-5; clone size: -; CDR3 length: 15; CDR3 DNA: TGTGCCAGCAGCTCCGGGACAGGGAGAAATCAGCCCCAGCATTTT; CDR3 protein: CASSSGTGRNQPQHF
V gene: TRBV7-3; D gene: -; J gene: TRBJ2-3; clone size: -; CDR3 length: 14; CDR3 DNA: TGTGCCAGCAGCTTAAGGGGGGGCACAGATACGCAGTATTTT; CDR3 protein: CASSLRGGTDTQYF
V gene: TRBV6-2/TRBV6-3; D gene: -; J gene: TRBJ1-1; clone size: -; CDR3 length: 16; CDR3 DNA: TGTGCCAGCAGCCAGGGACACCTAGGGGGGAACACTGAAGCTTTCTTT; CDR3 protein: CASSQGHLGGNTEAFF
V gene: TRBV9; D gene: -; J gene: TRBJ1-3; clone size: -; CDR3 length: 17; CDR3 DNA: TGTGCCAGCAGCCCCTTCGGGAGGGCCAACTCTGGAAACACCATATATTTT; CDR3 protein: CASSPFGRANSGNTIYF
V gene: TRBV4-1; D gene: -; J gene: TRBJ1-2; clone size: -; CDR3 length: 13; CDR3 DNA: TGCGCCAGCAGCCAAGAGGGTTTCGGGGGCTACACCTTC; CDR3 protein: CASSQEGFGGYTF
V gene: TRBV30; D gene: TRBD1; J gene: TRBJ1-2; clone size: -; CDR3 length: 15; CDR3 DNA: TGTGCCTGGAGTTCCCGGACAGGACCTAACTATGGCTACACCTTC; CDR3 protein: CAWSSRTGPNYGYTF
V gene: TRBV9; D gene: -; J gene: TRBJ2-6; clone size: -; CDR3 length: 19; CDR3 DNA: TGTGCCAGCAGCGTAGTAGGTATAGGGGCCTACTCTGGGGCCAACGTCCTGACTTTC; CDR3 protein: CASSVVGIGAYSGANVLTF
V gene: TRBV29-1; D gene: TRBD1; J gene: TRBJ1-1; clone size: -; CDR3 length: 13; CDR3 DNA: TGCAGCGTACATGACAGGGTGGGCACTGAAGCTTTCTTT; CDR3 protein: CSVHDRVGTEAFF
V gene: TRBV30; D gene: -; J gene: TRBJ1-3; clone size: once; CDR3 length: 14; CDR3 DNA: TGTGCCTGGAGTGTAGCGATCTCTGGAAACACCATATATTTT; CDR3 protein: CAWSVAISGNTIYF
V gene: TRBV5-1; D gene: -; J gene: TRBJ2-7; clone size: -; CDR3 length: 13; CDR3 DNA: TGCGCCAGCAGCTTCGTCTCAGGGGGGGAGCAGTACTTC; CDR3 protein: CASSFVSGGEQYF
V gene: TRBV5-1; D gene: TRBD1; J gene: TRBJ1-1; clone size: -; CDR3 length: 16; CDR3 DNA: TGCGCCAGCAGCCCACGACAGGGCGATAGGAACACTGAAGCTTTCTTT; CDR3 protein: CASSPRQGDRNTEAFF
V gene: TRBV6-4; D gene: -; J gene: TRBJ2-6; clone size: -; CDR3 length: 16; CDR3 DNA: TGTGCCAGCAGTGACTCTGCAGACTCTGGGGCCAACGTCCTGACTTTC; CDR3 protein: CASSDSADSGANVLTF
V gene: TRBV13; D gene: -; J gene: TRBJ1-1; clone size: -; CDR3 length: 13; CDR3 DNA: TGTGCCAGCAGCCTTGACAAGGTCCCTGAAGCTTTCTTT; CDR3 protein: CASSLDKVPEAFF
V gene: TRBV2; D gene: -; J gene: TRBJ2-2; clone size: -; CDR3 length: 14; CDR3 DNA: TGTGCCAGCGTACCGGGACTCCCCTCTGGGGAGCTGTTTTTT; CDR3 protein: CASVPGLPSGELFF
V gene: TRBV27; D gene: -; J gene: TRBJ1-1; clone size: -; CDR3 length: 15; CDR3 DNA: TGTGCCAGCAGTTTATCACGGGGGGGGCGCACTGAAGCTTTCTTT; CDR3 protein: CASSLSRGGRTEAFF
V gene: TRBV18; D gene: -; J gene: TRBJ1-2; clone size: -; CDR3 length: 16; CDR3 DNA: TGTGCCAGCTCACCACCGCCCGGAAGCGGGGGCTATGGCTACACCTTC; CDR3 protein: CASSPPPGSGGYGYTF
V gene: TRBV11-3; D gene: -; J gene: TRBJ2-4; clone size: -; CDR3 length: 15; CDR3 DNA: TGTGCCAGCAGCTTAGGGGGCCGAGCCAAAAACATTCAGTACTTC; CDR3 protein: CASSLGGRAKNIQYF
V gene: TRBV9; D gene: -; J gene: TRBJ1-1; clone size: -; CDR3 length: 14; CDR3 DNA: TGTGCCAGCAGCCGGGTGGGGGGTTACACTGAAGCTTTCTTT; CDR3 protein: CASSRVGGYTEAFF
V gene: TRBV5-5; D gene: -; J gene: TRBJ1-1; clone size: once; CDR3 length: 13; CDR3 DNA: TGTGCCAGCAGCTTGGGAACGGACACTGAAGCTTTCTTT; CDR3 protein: CASSLGTDTEAFF
V gene: TRBV7-2; D gene: -; J gene: TRBJ1-5; clone size: -; CDR3 length: 13; CDR3 DNA: TGTGCCAGCAGCCGTTATAGCAATCAGCCCCAGCATTTT; CDR3 protein: CASSRYSNQPQHF
V gene: TRBV7-2; D gene: TRBD1; J gene: TRBJ1-1; clone size: once; CDR3 length: 14; CDR3 DNA: TGTGCCAGCAGCTTAGCAGGCAGGGGGACTGAAGCTTTCTTT; CDR3 protein: CASSLAGRGTEAFF
V gene: TRBV9; D gene: -; J gene: TRBJ1-2; clone size: -; CDR3 length: 15; CDR3 DNA: TGTGCCAGCAGCCCCCGAGGCGAGGTCGCATATGGCTACACCTTC; CDR3 protein: CASSPRGEVAYGYTF
V gene: TRBV27; D gene: TRBD1; J gene: TRBJ1-5; clone size: -; CDR3 length: 13; CDR3 DNA: TGTGCCAGGTACAGGGGGCAGCGTCAGCCCCAGCATTTT; CDR3 protein: CARYRGQRQPQHF
V gene: TRBV7-2; D gene: -; J gene: TRBJ2-2; clone size: -; CDR3 length: 13; CDR3 DNA: TGTGCCAGCAGCGACGGGAGCGGCGGGGAGCTGTTTTTT; CDR3 protein: CASSDGSGGELFF
V gene: TRBV19; D gene: TRBD1; J gene: TRBJ1-5; clone size: -; CDR3 length: 16; CDR3 DNA: TGTGCCAGTAGTAAGAAGACAGGGGGCGGGGATCAGCCCCAGCATTTT; CDR3 protein: CASSKKTGGGDQPQHF
V gene: TRBV9; D gene: -; J gene: TRBJ1-5; clone size: few; CDR3 length: 14; CDR3 DNA: TGTGCCAGCAGCGGGGCAGCATCACGCCAGCCCCAGCATTTT; CDR3 protein: CASSGAASRQPQHF
V gene: TRBV5-5; D gene: -; J gene: TRBJ2-7; clone size: -; CDR3 length: 16; CDR3 DNA: TGTGCCAGCAGCGCCCCCCCACAGGGCTCAGGGTACGAGCAGTACTTC; CDR3 protein: CASSAPPQGSGYEQYF
V gene: TRBV7-2; D gene: -; J gene: TRBJ2-7; clone size: -; CDR3 length: 13; CDR3 DNA: TGTGCCAGCAGCTTAGTAGTCTCCTACGAGCAGTACTTC; CDR3 protein: CASSLVVSYEQYF
V gene: TRBV5-4; D gene: TRBD1; J gene: TRBJ1-2; clone size: few; CDR3 length: 17; CDR3 DNA: TGTGCCAGCAGCTTGGGAACGAGGAGACAGGGGGAGGACGGCTACACCTTC; CDR3 protein: CASSLGTRRQGEDGYTF
V gene: TRBV12-3/TRBV12-4; D gene: -; J gene: TRBJ2-2; clone size: -; CDR3 length: 13; CDR3 DNA: TGTGCCAGCACTGGGGGGGGCTTCGGGGAGCTGTTTTTT; CDR3 protein: CASTGGGFGELFF
V gene: TRBV2; D gene: -; J gene: TRBJ2-7; clone size: -; CDR3 length: 12; CDR3 DNA: TGTGCCAGCAGTGAGGGGCTTTCGGAGCAGTACTTC; CDR3 protein: CASSEGLSEQYF
V gene: TRBV19; D gene: -; J gene: TRBJ2-3; clone size: -; CDR3 length: 14; CDR3 DNA: TGTGCCAGTACCAGCGGTATCAGGAAAGATACGCAGTATTTT; CDR3 protein: CASTSGIRKDTQYF
V gene: TRBV19; D gene: -; J gene: TRBJ2-1; clone size: -; CDR3 length: 17; CDR3 DNA: TGTGCCAGTAGTCTAAGGTTAGGAGGAGGATCCTACAATGAGCAGTTCTTC; CDR3 protein: CASSLRLGGGSYNEQFF
V gene: TRBV19; D gene: -; J gene: TRBJ2-7; clone size: -; CDR3 length: 15; CDR3 DNA: TGTGCCAGTAGTTCAGAGGACAGTAGCTCCTACGAGCAGTACTTC; CDR3 protein: CASSSEDSSSYEQYF
V gene: TRBV4-3; D gene: -; J gene: TRBJ1-1; clone size: -; CDR3 length: 17; CDR3 DNA: TGCGCCAGCAGCCAAAGGCCCTTAGGGGTTGGAAACACTGAAGCTTTCTTT; CDR3 protein: CASSQRPLGVGNTEAFF
V gene: TRBV7-9; D gene: -; J gene: TRBJ1-1; clone size: -; CDR3 length: 11; CDR3 DNA: TGTGCCACTCTCGAGGGGGCTGAAGCTTTCTTT; CDR3 protein: CATLEGAEAFF
V gene: TRBV4-1; D gene: -; J gene: TRBJ2-7; clone size: -; CDR3 length: 13; CDR3 DNA: TGCGCCAGCAGCCAAGATTCTTTCTACGAGCAGTACTTC; CDR3 protein: CASSQDSFYEQYF
V gene: TRBV9; D gene: -; J gene: TRBJ1-2; clone size: -; CDR3 length: 16; CDR3 DNA: TGTGCCAGCAGCGTAGACCTACAGGCGGAGAACTATGGCTACACCTTC; CDR3 protein: CASSVDLQAENYGYTF
V gene: TRBV5-4; D gene: -; J gene: TRBJ1-2; clone size: -; CDR3 length: 13; CDR3 DNA: TGTGCCAGCAGACAGGGCTTCAACTATGGCTACACCTTC; CDR3 protein: CASRQGFNYGYTF
V gene: TRBV10-3; D gene: -; J gene: TRBJ2-1; clone size: -; CDR3 length: 17; CDR3 DNA: TGTGCCATCAGTGAGTCAATGCTTAGCGGTTCCTACAATGAGCAGTTCTTC; CDR3 protein: CAISESMLSGSYNEQFF
V gene: TRBV7-2; D gene: -; J gene: TRBJ2-7; clone size: -; CDR3 length: 13; CDR3 DNA: TGTGCCAGCAGCTCTTCGGCGGGGCTCGAGCAGTACTTC; CDR3 protein: CASSSSAGLEQYF
V gene: TRBV6-5; D gene: -; J gene: TRBJ2-7; clone size: -; CDR3 length: 13; CDR3 DNA: TGTGCCAGCAGTTACTACGGCGGCTACGAGCAGTACTTC; CDR3 protein: CASSYYGGYEQYF
V gene: TRBV7-2; D gene: TRBD1; J gene: TRBJ1-2; clone size: -; CDR3 length: 16; CDR3 DNA: TGTGCCAGCAGCTTAGACTCTGGGACAGGGTTTGGAGGCTACACCTTC; CDR3 protein: CASSLDSGTGFGGYTF
V gene: TRBV7-6; D gene: -; J gene: TRBJ1-1; clone size: -; CDR3 length: 13; CDR3 DNA: TGTGCCAGCAGCACCTCGGTGGGAGTCCAAGCTTTCTTT; CDR3 protein: CASSTSVGVQAFF
V gene: TRBV7-9; D gene: -; J gene: TRBJ1-2; clone size: -; CDR3 length: 14; CDR3 DNA: TGTGCCAGCAGCTTGGCCGGTGGGGGGGGAGGCTACACCTTC; CDR3 protein: CASSLAGGGGGYTF
V gene: TRBV25-1; D gene: -; J gene: TRBJ1-1; clone size: -; CDR3 length: 13; CDR3 DNA: TGTGCCAGCAGTGCACAGGGCTATACTGAAGCTTTCTTT; CDR3 protein: CASSAQGYTEAFF
V gene: TRBV28; D gene: -; J gene: TRBJ1-1; clone size: -; CDR3 length: 15; CDR3 DNA: TGTGCCACCTCATCTGTCCAGAGGCGGAACACTGAAGCTTTCTTT; CDR3 protein: CATSSVQRRNTEAFF
V gene: TRBV4-1; D gene: TRBD2; J gene: TRBJ2-5; clone size: -; CDR3 length: 16; CDR3 DNA: TGCGCCAGCAGCCAAGGTAGCGGGGTCCCCCAAGAGACCCAGTACTTC; CDR3 protein: CASSQGSGVPQETQYF
V gene: TRBV7-9; D gene: TRBD1; J gene: TRBJ1-1; clone size: -; CDR3 length: 12; CDR3 DNA: TGTGCCAGCAGCTATGGACAGGGCGAAGCTTTCTTT; CDR3 protein: CASSYGQGEAFF